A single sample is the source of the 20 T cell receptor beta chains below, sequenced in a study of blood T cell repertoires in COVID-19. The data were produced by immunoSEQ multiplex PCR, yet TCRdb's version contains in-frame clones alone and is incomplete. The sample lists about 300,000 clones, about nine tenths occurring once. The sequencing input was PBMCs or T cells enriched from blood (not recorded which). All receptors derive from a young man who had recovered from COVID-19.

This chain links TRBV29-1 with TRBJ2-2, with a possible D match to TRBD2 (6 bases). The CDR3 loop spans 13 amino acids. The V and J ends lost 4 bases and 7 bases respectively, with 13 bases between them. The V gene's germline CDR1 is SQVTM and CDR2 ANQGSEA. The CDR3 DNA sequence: TGCAGCGTTGTTGGAGGGAATAGCGGGGAGCTGTTTTTT. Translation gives CSVVGGNSGELFF.

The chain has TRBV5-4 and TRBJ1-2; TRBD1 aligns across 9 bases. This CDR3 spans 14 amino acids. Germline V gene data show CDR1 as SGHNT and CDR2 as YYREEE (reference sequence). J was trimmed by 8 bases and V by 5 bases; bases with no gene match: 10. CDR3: CASRGTGGWGGYTF. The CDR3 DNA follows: TGTGCCAGCAGGGGTACAGGGGGCTGGGGAGGCTACACCTTC. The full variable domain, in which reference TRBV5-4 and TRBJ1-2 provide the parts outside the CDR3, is ETGVTQSPTHLIKTRGQQVTLRCSSQSGHNTVSWYQQALGQGPQFIFQYYREEENGRGNFPPRFSGLQFPNYSSELNVNALELDDSALYLCASRGTGGWGGYTFGSGTRLTVV.

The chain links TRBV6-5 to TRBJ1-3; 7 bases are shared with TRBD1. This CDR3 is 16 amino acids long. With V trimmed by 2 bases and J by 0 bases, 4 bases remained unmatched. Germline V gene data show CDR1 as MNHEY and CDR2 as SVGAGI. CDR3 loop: CASSYGTVRSGNTIYF. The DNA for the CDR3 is TGTGCCAGCAGTTACGGGACAGTTCGCTCTGGAAACACCATATATTTT.

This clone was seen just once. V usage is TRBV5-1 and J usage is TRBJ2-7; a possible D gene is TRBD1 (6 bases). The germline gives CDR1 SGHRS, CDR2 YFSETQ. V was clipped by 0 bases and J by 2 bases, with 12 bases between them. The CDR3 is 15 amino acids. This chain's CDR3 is CASSLGLGAAYEQYF. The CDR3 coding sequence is TGCGCCAGCAGCTTGGGGCTGGGGGCCGCCTACGAGCAGTACTTC.

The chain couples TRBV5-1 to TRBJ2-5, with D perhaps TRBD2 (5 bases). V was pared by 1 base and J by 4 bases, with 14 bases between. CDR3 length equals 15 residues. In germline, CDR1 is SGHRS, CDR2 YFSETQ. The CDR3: CASSLSGTSLETQYF. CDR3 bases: TGCGCCAGCAGCTTGTCGGGCACTAGTCTAGAGACCCAGTACTTC. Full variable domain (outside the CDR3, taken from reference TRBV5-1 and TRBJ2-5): KAGVTQTPRYLIKTRGQQVTLSCSPISGHRSVSWYQQTPGQGLQFLFEYFSETQRNKGNFPGRFSGRQFSNSRSEMNVSTLELGDSALYLCASSLSGTSLETQYFGPGTRLLVL.

The CDR3 DNA reads TGTGCCAGCAGTTACTCCAGGGCAAGCAATCAGCCCCAGCATTTT. Residues: CASSYSRASNQPQHF. The chain carries TRBV6-5 and TRBJ1-5; D is possibly TRBD1 (5 bases). The germline CDR1 and CDR2 sequences are MNHEY and SVGAGI. CDR3 length: 15 residues. Trimming cost V 0 bases and J 1 base, with 7 bases left between them.

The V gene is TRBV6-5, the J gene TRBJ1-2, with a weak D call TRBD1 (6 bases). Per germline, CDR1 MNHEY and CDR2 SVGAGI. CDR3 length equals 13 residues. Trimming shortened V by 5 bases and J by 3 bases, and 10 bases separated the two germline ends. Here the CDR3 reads CASSKTGHYGYTF. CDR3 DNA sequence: TGTGCCAGCAGTAAGACAGGACACTATGGCTACACCTTC.

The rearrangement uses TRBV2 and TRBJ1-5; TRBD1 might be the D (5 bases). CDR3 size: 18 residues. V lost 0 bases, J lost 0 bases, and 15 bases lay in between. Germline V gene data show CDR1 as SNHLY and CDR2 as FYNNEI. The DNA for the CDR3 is TGTGCCAGCAGTGAAGCAGGCATGGGAAGGGGTAGCAATCAGCCCCAGCATTTT. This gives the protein CASSEAGMGRGSNQPQHF.

This CDR3 reads CASRRSSGGASGANVLTF. CDR3 DNA: TGCGCCAGCAGGCGTTCTAGCGGGGGGGCCTCCGGGGCCAACGTCCTGACTTTC. The V call is TRBV5-1, the J call TRBJ2-6; 12 bases line up with TRBD2. This CDR3 is built from 18 residues. V was clipped by 5 bases and J by 4 bases; unmatched bases: 10. Germline-derived CDR1 and CDR2 are SGHRS and YFSETQ.

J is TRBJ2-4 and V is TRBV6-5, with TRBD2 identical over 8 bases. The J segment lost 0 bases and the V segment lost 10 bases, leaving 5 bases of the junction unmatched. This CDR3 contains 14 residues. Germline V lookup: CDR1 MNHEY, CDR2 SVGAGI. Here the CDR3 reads CATGTSVAKNIQYF. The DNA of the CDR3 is TGTGCCACCGGGACTAGTGTAGCCAAAAACATTCAGTACTTC.

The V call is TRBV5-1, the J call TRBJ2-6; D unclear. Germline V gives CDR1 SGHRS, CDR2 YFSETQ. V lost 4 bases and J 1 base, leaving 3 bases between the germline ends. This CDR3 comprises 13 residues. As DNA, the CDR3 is TGCGCCAGCAGCCCGTCTGGGGCCAACGTCCTGACTTTC. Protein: CASSPSGANVLTF.

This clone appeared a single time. CDR3 region: CASSFPEGLSGANVLTF. The CDR3 DNA is TGTGCCAGCAGCTTCCCGGAGGGGCTCTCTGGGGCCAACGTCCTGACTTTC. The genes are TRBV7-2 and TRBJ2-6, with D maybe TRBD2 (6 bases). This CDR3 is 17 amino acids long. V was cut by 3 bases and J by 0 bases, with 12 bases left in between. Germline CDR1 is SGHTA and CDR2 is FQGNSA.

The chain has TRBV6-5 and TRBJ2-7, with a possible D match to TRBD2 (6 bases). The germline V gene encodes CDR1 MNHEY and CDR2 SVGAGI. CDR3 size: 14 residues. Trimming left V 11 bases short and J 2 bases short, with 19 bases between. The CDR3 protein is CAGAGGDGTYEQYF. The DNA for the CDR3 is TGTGCCGGAGCGGGCGGGGACGGAACCTACGAGCAGTACTTC.

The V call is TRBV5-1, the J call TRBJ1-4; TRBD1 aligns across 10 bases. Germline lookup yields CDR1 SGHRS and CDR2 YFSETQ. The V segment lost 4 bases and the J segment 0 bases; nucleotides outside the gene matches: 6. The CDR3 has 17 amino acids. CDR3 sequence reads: CASSTGQGRATNEKLFF. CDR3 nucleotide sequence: TGCGCCAGCAGCACGGGACAGGGGCGGGCAACTAATGAAAAACTGTTTTTT. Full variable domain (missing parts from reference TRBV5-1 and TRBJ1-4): KAGVTQTPRYLIKTRGQQVTLSCSPISGHRSVSWYQQTPGQGLQFLFEYFSETQRNKGNFPGRFSGRQFSNSRSEMNVSTLELGDSALYLCASSTGQGRATNEKLFFGSGTQLSVL.

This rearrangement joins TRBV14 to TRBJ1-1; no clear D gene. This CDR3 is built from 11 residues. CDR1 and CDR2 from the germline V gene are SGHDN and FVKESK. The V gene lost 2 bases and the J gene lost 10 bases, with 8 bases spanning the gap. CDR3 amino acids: CASSQSSVAFF. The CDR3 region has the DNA TGTGCCAGCAGCCAATCCTCTGTAGCTTTCTTT.

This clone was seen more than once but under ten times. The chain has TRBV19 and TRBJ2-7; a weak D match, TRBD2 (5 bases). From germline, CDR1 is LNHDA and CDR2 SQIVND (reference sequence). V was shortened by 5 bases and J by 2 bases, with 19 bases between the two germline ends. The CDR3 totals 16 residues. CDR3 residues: CASSSQRAEAAYEQYF. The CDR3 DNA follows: TGTGCCAGTAGTTCCCAAAGGGCGGAGGCCGCCTACGAGCAGTACTTC.

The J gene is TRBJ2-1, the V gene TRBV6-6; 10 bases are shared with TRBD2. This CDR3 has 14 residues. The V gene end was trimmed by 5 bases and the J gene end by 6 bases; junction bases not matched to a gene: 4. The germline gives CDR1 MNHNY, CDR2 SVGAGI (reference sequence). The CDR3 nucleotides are TGTGCCAGCAGTGAGACTAGCGGGTTCAATGAGCAGTTCTTC. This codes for CASSETSGFNEQFF.

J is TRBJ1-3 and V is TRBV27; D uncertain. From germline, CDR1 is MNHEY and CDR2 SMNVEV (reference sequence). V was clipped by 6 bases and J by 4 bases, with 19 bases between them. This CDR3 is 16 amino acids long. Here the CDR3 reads CASRQNGPRGGNTIYF. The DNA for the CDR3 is TGTGCCAGCAGACAGAACGGGCCCCGAGGGGGAAACACCATATATTTT.

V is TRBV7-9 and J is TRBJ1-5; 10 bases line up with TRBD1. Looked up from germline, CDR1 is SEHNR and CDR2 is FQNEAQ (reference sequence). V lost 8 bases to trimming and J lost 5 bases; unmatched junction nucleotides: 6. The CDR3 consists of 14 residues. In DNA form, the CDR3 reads TGTGCCAGCGCGACAGGGGGCTTCGATCAGCCCCAGCATTTT. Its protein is CASATGGFDQPQHF.

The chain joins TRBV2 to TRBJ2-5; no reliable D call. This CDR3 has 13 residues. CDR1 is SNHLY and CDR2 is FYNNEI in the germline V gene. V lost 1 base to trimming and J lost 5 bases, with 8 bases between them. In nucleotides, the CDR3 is TGTGCCAGCAGTGAAGACTTCGGGGAGACCCAGTACTTC. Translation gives CASSEDFGETQYF.